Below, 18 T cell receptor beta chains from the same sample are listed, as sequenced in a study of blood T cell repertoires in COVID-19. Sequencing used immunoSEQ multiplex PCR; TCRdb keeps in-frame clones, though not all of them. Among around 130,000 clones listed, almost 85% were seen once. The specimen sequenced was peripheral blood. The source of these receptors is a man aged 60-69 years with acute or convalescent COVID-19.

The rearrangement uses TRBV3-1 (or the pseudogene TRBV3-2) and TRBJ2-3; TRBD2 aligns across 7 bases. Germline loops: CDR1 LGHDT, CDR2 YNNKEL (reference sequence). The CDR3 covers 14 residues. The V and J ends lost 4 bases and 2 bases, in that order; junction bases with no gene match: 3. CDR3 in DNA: TGTGCCAGCAGCCCGGGACTATACACAGATACGCAGTATTTT. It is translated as CASSPGLYTDTQYF.

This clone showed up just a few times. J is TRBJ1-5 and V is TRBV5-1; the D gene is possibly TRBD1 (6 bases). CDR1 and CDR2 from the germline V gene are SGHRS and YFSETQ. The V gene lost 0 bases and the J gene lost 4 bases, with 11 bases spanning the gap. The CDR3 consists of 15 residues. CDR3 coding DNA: TGCGCCAGCAGCTTGGAGGGGACATGGAATCAGCCCCAGCATTTT. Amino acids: CASSLEGTWNQPQHF. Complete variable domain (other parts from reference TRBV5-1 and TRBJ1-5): KAGVTQTPRYLIKTRGQQVTLSCSPISGHRSVSWYQQTPGQGLQFLFEYFSETQRNKGNFPGRFSGRQFSNSRSEMNVSTLELGDSALYLCASSLEGTWNQPQHFGDGTRLSIL.

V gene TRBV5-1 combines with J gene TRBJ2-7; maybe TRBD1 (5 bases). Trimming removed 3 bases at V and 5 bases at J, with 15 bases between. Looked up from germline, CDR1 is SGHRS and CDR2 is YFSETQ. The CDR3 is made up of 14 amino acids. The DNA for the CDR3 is TGCGCCAGCAGCTCTGGACAAAGGTTGGACGAGCAGTACTTC. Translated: CASSSGQRLDEQYF.

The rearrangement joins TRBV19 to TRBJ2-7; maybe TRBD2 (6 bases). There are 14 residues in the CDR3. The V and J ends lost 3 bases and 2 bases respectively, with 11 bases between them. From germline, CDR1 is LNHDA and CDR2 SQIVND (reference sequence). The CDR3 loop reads CASSISRDTYEQYF. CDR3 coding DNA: TGTGCCAGTAGTATCTCGCGGGATACCTACGAGCAGTACTTC.

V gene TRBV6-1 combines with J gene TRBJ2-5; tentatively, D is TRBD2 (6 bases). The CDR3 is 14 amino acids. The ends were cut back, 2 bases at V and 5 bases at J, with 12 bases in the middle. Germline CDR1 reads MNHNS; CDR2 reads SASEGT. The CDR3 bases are TGTGCCAGCAGTGAACCTGGAGGGTTGGAGACCCAGTACTTC. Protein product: CASSEPGGLETQYF.

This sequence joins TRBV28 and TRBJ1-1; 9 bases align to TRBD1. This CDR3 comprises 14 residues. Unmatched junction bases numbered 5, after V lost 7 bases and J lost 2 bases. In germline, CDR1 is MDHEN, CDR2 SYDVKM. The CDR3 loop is CASTMTGGNTEAFF. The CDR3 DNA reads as TGTGCCAGCACCATGACAGGGGGTAACACTGAAGCTTTCTTT. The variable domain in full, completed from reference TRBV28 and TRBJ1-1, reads DVKVTQSSRYLVKRTGEKVFLECVQDMDHENMFWYRQDPGLGLRLIYFSYDVKMKEKGDIPEGYSVSREKKERFSLILESASTNQTSMYLCASTMTGGNTEAFFGQGTRLTVV.

The CDR3 region has the DNA TGTGCCAGTAAGGTAGCGGGAGACTCCTACGAGCAGTACTTC. It yields the protein CASKVAGDSYEQYF. V usage is TRBV19 and J usage is TRBJ2-7; 9 nucleotides match TRBD2. The junction had 4 bases not matched to a gene; V was cut back by 7 bases and J by 0 bases. The CDR3 extends over 14 amino acids. The V gene's germline CDR1 is LNHDA and CDR2 SQIVND (reference sequence).

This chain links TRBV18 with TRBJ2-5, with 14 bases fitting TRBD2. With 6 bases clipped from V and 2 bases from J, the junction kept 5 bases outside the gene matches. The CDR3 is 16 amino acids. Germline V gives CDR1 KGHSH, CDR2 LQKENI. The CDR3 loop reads CASSPRLAGGQETQYF. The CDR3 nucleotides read TGTGCCAGCTCCCCCAGACTAGCGGGAGGGCAAGAGACCCAGTACTTC.

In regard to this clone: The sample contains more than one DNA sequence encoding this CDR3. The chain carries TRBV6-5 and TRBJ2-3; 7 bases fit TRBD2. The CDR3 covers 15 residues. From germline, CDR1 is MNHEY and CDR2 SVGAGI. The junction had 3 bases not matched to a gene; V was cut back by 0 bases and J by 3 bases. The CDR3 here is CASSYSSGITDTQYF. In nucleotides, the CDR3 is TGTGCCAGCAGTTACTCGAGCGGGATTACAGATACGCAGTATTTT.

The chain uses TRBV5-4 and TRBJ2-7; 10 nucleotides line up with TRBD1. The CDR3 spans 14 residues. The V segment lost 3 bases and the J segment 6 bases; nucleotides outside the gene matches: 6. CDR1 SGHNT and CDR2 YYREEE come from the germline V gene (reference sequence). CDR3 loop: CASSSGQGRFEQYF. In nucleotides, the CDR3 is TGTGCCAGCAGCTCGGGACAGGGGCGTTTCGAGCAGTACTTC. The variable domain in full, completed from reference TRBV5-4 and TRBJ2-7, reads ETGVTQSPTHLIKTRGQQVTLRCSSQSGHNTVSWYQQALGQGPQFIFQYYREEENGRGNFPPRFSGLQFPNYSSELNVNALELDDSALYLCASSSGQGRFEQYFGPGTRLTVT.

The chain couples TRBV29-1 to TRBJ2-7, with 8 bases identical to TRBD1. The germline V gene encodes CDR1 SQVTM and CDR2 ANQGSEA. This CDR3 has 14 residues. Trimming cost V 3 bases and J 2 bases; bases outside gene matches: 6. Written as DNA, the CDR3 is TGCAGCGTTGAGTCCGGGACAGGAGCCTACGAGCAGTACTTC. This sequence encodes CSVESGTGAYEQYF.

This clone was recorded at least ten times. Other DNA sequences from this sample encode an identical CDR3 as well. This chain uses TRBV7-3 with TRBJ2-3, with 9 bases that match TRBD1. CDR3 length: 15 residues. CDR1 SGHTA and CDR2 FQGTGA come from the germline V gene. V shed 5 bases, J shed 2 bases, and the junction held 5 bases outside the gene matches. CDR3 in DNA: TGTGCCAGCAGCCCGGACAGGGGATTCACAGATACGCAGTATTTT. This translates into CASSPDRGFTDTQYF.

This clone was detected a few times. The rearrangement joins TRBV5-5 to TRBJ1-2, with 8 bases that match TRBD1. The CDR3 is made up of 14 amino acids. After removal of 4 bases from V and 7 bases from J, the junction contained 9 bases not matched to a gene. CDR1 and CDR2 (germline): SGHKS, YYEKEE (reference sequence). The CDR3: CASSIADRGLGYTF. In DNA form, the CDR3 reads TGTGCCAGCAGCATCGCTGACAGGGGACTTGGCTACACCTTC.

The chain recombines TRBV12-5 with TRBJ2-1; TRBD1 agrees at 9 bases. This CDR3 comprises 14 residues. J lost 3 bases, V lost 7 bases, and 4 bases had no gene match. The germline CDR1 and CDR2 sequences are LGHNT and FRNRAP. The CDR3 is CASVGGQGYNEQFF. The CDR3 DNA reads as TGTGCTAGTGTCGGGGGACAGGGCTACAATGAGCAGTTCTTC.

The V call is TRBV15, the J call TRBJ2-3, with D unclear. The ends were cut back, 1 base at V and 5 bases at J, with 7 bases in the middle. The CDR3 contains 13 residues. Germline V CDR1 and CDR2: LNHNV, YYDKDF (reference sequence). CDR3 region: CATSRGGEDTQYF. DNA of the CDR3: TGTGCCACCAGCAGAGGAGGAGAAGATACGCAGTATTTT.

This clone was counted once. CDR3 nucleotides: TGTGCCAGCAGCTTAGGGGACAGGGGAAACTATGGCTACACCTTC. This gives the protein CASSLGDRGNYGYTF. The rearrangement joins TRBV7-9 to TRBJ1-2, with TRBD1 matching over 10 bases. This CDR3 contains 15 residues. Germline V lookup: CDR1 SEHNR, CDR2 FQNEAQ (reference sequence). V trimming: 1 base; J trimming: 2 bases; junction bases outside the gene matches: 1.

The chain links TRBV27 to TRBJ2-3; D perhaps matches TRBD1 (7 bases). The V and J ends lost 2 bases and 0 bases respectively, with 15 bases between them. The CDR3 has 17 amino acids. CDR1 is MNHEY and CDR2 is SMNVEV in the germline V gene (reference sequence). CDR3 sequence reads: CASSLVSRGDSTDTQYF. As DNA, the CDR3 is TGTGCCAGCAGTTTAGTATCCAGGGGGGATAGCACAGATACGCAGTATTTT.

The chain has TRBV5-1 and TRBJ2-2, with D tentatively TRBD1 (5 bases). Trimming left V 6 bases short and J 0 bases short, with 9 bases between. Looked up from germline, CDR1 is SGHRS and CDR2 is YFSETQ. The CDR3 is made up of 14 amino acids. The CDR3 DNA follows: TGCGCCAGCATCGACAGTACGAACACCGGGGAGCTGTTTTTT. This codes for CASIDSTNTGELFF. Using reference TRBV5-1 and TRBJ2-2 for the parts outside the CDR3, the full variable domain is KAGVTQTPRYLIKTRGQQVTLSCSPISGHRSVSWYQQTPGQGLQFLFEYFSETQRNKGNFPGRFSGRQFSNSRSEMNVSTLELGDSALYLCASIDSTNTGELFFGEGSRLTVL.